Presented here are 32 T cell receptor beta chains from one specimen sequenced in a study of T cell responses to AZD1222 COVID-19 vaccine. The protocol was immunoSEQ multiplex PCR, while the TCRdb copy is restricted to in-frame clones and leaves out a portion. The sample carries around 120,000 clones, about 90% recorded once. The input for sequencing was peripheral blood, taken on day 0 of AZD1222 vaccination. Source of these receptors: an adult in good health.

This rearrangement joins TRBV10-3 to TRBJ2-1, with 8 nucleotides matching TRBD2. With 6 bases clipped from V and 8 bases from J, the junction kept 9 bases outside the gene matches. Germline V CDR1 and CDR2: ENHRY, SYGVKD. The CDR3 runs to 14 residues. CDR3 residues: CAIRSGTSGDEQFF. In DNA form, the CDR3 reads TGTGCCATCAGATCGGGGACTAGTGGCGATGAGCAGTTCTTC.

The table lists this clone with a count of one. The chain recombines TRBV2 with TRBJ2-6; 8 nucleotides agree with TRBD1. This CDR3 is built from 15 residues. From germline, CDR1 is SNHLY and CDR2 FYNNEI. Trimming cost V 5 bases and J 2 bases; bases outside gene matches: 2. The CDR3 sequence: CASSSQGAGANVLTF. The CDR3 region has the DNA TGTGCCAGCAGTTCACAGGGGGCTGGGGCCAACGTCCTGACTTTC.

There are a few counts of this clone. The chain employs TRBV25-1 and TRBJ1-6; D may be TRBD1 (6 bases). Germline assignment: CDR1 MGHDK and CDR2 SYGVNS. Deletions cut 0 bases from V and 11 bases from J, with 14 bases between. The CDR3 sequence is 15 residues long. The CDR3: CASSEYGGLGTPLHF. In nucleotides, the CDR3 is TGTGCCAGCAGTGAATATGGGGGCCTGGGAACACCCCTCCACTTT.

The CDR3 here is CASSQIDRATNEKLFF. The CDR3, as DNA: TGTGCCAGCAGCCAAATCGACAGGGCAACTAATGAAAAACTGTTTTTT. The gene calls are TRBV7-8 and TRBJ1-4, with 7 bases fitting TRBD1. The CDR3 totals 16 residues. Germline V gives CDR1 SGHVS, CDR2 FQNEAQ. J gave up 0 bases and V 5 bases, and 6 bases lay outside the gene matches.

The chain employs TRBV18 and TRBJ1-2; D is ambiguous. The CDR3 has 13 residues. V gave up 3 bases and J gave up 6 bases, with 11 bases separating them. CDR1 is KGHSH, CDR2 LQKENI, per germline. The CDR3 DNA is TGTGCCAGCTCACCTTTCCAGATGGATGGCTACACCTTC. Amino acids: CASSPFQMDGYTF.

V gene TRBV18 combines with J gene TRBJ2-4, with D perhaps matching TRBD1 (5 bases). This CDR3 contains 13 residues. Trimming took 3 bases from V and 5 from J, leaving 8 bases between them. CDR1 is KGHSH and CDR2 is LQKENI in the germline V gene. The CDR3 protein is CASSPAGQNIQYF. CDR3 DNA sequence: TGTGCCAGCTCACCGGCAGGGCAAAACATTCAGTACTTC.

The gene calls are TRBV29-1 and TRBJ2-2; 11 nucleotides align to TRBD2. Germline CDR1 reads SQVTM; CDR2 reads ANQGSEA. With V trimmed by 6 bases and J by 6 bases, 9 bases remained unmatched. This CDR3 has 15 residues. This CDR3 is CSVLIGLAGPGELFF. Written as DNA, the CDR3 is TGCAGCGTCCTAATTGGACTAGCGGGTCCCGGGGAGCTGTTTTTT.

The chain carries TRBV29-1 and TRBJ2-7, with D possibly matching TRBD1 (5 bases). Germline V gene lookup returns CDR1 SQVTM and CDR2 ANQGSEA. The CDR3 runs 15 residues. V shed 1 base and J shed 0 bases, with 13 bases lying between them. This CDR3 reads CSVEGGDSSSYEQYF. DNA of the CDR3: TGCAGCGTTGAAGGAGGCGACAGTAGCTCCTACGAGCAGTACTTC.

The CDR3 here is CASSLVEGRETQYF. Here the CDR3 DNA reads TGCGCCAGCAGCCTAGTCGAGGGGAGGGAGACCCAGTACTTC. The chain uses TRBV5-1 and TRBJ2-5; D may be TRBD2 (6 bases). Germline V gives CDR1 SGHRS, CDR2 YFSETQ. V gave up 4 bases and J gave up 5 bases, with 15 bases separating them. The CDR3 totals 14 residues.

The chain carries TRBV3-1 (or the pseudogene TRBV3-2) and TRBJ1-1; no firm D call. Trimming left V 1 base short and J 7 bases short, with 7 bases between. The CDR3 contains 12 residues. In germline, CDR1 is LGHDT, CDR2 YNNKEL (reference sequence). CDR3 region: CASSQVFGEAFF. CDR3 nucleotide sequence: TGTGCCAGCAGCCAAGTATTTGGTGAAGCTTTCTTT.

The chain joins TRBV3-1 (or the pseudogene TRBV3-2) to TRBJ1-6; D uncertain. The germline CDR1 and CDR2 sequences are LGHDT and YNNKEL (reference sequence). This CDR3 is built from 13 residues. Trimming shortened V by 1 base and J by 10 bases, and 8 bases separated the two germline ends. For the CDR3, the DNA is TGTGCCAGCAGCCAAGCCGGATACTCACCCCTCCACTTT. Residues: CASSQAGYSPLHF.

This clone was seen more than once but under ten times. This chain links TRBV7-3 with TRBJ1-2, with 7 positions matching TRBD1. Germline V gives CDR1 SGHTA, CDR2 FQGTGA. The CDR3 covers 14 residues. J lost 3 bases, V lost 5 bases, and 6 bases had no gene match. The CDR3: CASSLQGSDYGYTF. CDR3 bases: TGTGCCAGCAGCCTACAGGGGAGCGACTATGGCTACACCTTC.

This chain joins TRBV6-1 and TRBJ1-4, with a possible D match to TRBD1 (6 bases). Germline CDR1 is MNHNS and CDR2 is SASEGT. This CDR3 region has 16 residues. V lost 1 base to trimming and J lost 8 bases, with 17 bases between them. This CDR3 is CASSEEGGPYEEKLFF. CDR3 sequence (DNA): TGTGCCAGCAGTGAAGAGGGGGGACCTTACGAGGAAAAACTGTTTTTT.

J is TRBJ1-4 and V is TRBV27; D might be TRBD1 (5 bases). This CDR3 is built from 14 residues. V was pared by 5 bases and J by 3 bases, with 10 bases between. The V gene's germline CDR1 is MNHEY and CDR2 SMNVEV (reference sequence). In DNA form, the CDR3 reads TGTGCCAGCAGTGCATGGGGACCTAATGAAAAACTGTTTTTT. It translates to CASSAWGPNEKLFF.

For the CDR3, the DNA is TGTGCCACCAGTGATTTTAAAAACACCATATATTTT. This sequence encodes CATSDFKNTIYF. V is TRBV24-1 and J is TRBJ1-3; D gene unclear. V lost 1 base, J lost 6 bases, and 3 bases lay in between. This CDR3 is built from 12 residues. Germline V gene lookup returns CDR1 KGHDR and CDR2 SFDVKD.

The V gene is TRBV4-1, the J gene TRBJ2-2; 8 nucleotides line up with TRBD2. This CDR3 contains 14 residues. Losses at the gene ends were 7 bases for V and 5 bases for J; bases not matched to a gene: 6. Per germline, CDR1 MGHRA and CDR2 YSYEKL. The CDR3 sequence: CASTPIAGTGELFF. The CDR3 DNA reads TGCGCCAGCACTCCCATAGCGGGGACCGGGGAGCTGTTTTTT.

The chain recombines TRBV11-3 with TRBJ2-1; the match to TRBD1 covers 8 bases. The CDR3 is 14 residues long. Germline V gene data show CDR1 as SGHNT and CDR2 as YENEEA. The V and J ends lost 2 bases and 8 bases, in that order; junction bases with no gene match: 5. The CDR3 loop is CASSLNRGKDEQFF. The DNA of the CDR3 is TGTGCCAGCAGCTTAAACAGGGGGAAGGATGAGCAGTTCTTC.

The rearrangement uses TRBV5-4 and TRBJ1-1; no firm D call. CDR3 length equals 14 residues. Deletions cut 0 bases from V and 1 base from J, with 7 bases between. Germline V gives CDR1 SGHNT, CDR2 YYREEE (reference sequence). The DNA of the CDR3 is TGTGCCAGCAGCTTGGACTTGGGGAACACTGAAGCTTTCTTT. It is translated as CASSLDLGNTEAFF.

V usage is TRBV5-1 and J usage is TRBJ1-2, with D possibly TRBD1 on 6 matching bases. V lost 3 bases and J lost 9, with 18 bases in between. Germline-derived CDR1 and CDR2 are SGHRS and YFSETQ. CDR3 length equals 14 residues. CDR3: CASSSQTGGLSYTF. In DNA form, the CDR3 reads TGCGCCAGCAGCTCCCAAACGGGGGGCCTGAGCTACACCTTC.

The chain couples TRBV27 to TRBJ2-7, with D possibly matching TRBD1 (5 bases). Germline V lookup: CDR1 MNHEY, CDR2 SMNVEV (reference sequence). The CDR3 runs 14 residues. V was clipped by 3 bases and J by 1 base, with 10 bases between them. CDR3 in amino acids: CASSFKGVSYEQYF. The CDR3 DNA reads as TGTGCCAGCAGTTTTAAAGGGGTGTCCTACGAGCAGTACTTC.

The V call is TRBV5-5, the J call TRBJ1-1; TRBD1 aligns across 9 bases. Germline assignment: CDR1 SGHKS and CDR2 YYEKEE (reference sequence). The CDR3 has 15 amino acids. V lost 5 bases to trimming and J lost 3 bases; unmatched junction nucleotides: 8. CDR3 DNA sequence: TGTGCCAGCAGTACTCCGGGACAGGGACACACTGAAGCTTTCTTT. It is translated as CASSTPGQGHTEAFF.

In its sample, this clone was seen once. The chain is built from TRBV5-5 and TRBJ2-2, with D perhaps matching TRBD1 (6 bases). Trimming left V 9 bases short and J 0 bases short, with 12 bases between. Germline V gene data show CDR1 as SGHKS and CDR2 as YYEKEE (reference sequence). This CDR3 contains 14 residues. In nucleotides, the CDR3 is TGTGCCACGAGAGGGGGTCCGAACACCGGGGAGCTGTTTTTT. Translation gives CATRGGPNTGELFF.

This clone came up a few times. V usage is TRBV4-2 and J usage is TRBJ2-7; TRBD2 matches at 8 bases. The CDR3 consists of 16 residues. Trimming removed 0 bases from V and 2 bases from J; junction bases left unmatched: 6. Germline-derived CDR1 and CDR2 are LGHNA and YNFKEQ. The CDR3 is CASSQDGTGGAYEQYF. CDR3 nucleotide sequence: TGTGCCAGCAGCCAAGATGGTACGGGGGGGGCCTACGAGCAGTACTTC.

The V gene is TRBV2, the J gene TRBJ1-4; the D gene is possibly TRBD1 (5 bases). Germline CDR1 reads SNHLY; CDR2 reads FYNNEI. Trimming took off 6 bases at V and 8 bases at J, with 13 bases between the two ends. The CDR3 has 13 residues. CDR3 nucleotide sequence: TGTGCCAGCAGAGAGGACAAGATCGAAAAACTGTTTTTT. Its translation is CASREDKIEKLFF.

The V gene is TRBV19, the J gene TRBJ2-6, with no clear D. The CDR3 is 16 amino acids. V was clipped by 1 base and J by 1 base, with 8 bases between them. CDR1 LNHDA and CDR2 SQIVND come from the germline V gene (reference sequence). DNA for the CDR3: TGTGCCAGTAGTATAGGCCCCGGATCTGGGGCCAACGTCCTGACTTTC. Translating it yields CASSIGPGSGANVLTF.

This chain joins TRBV6-4 and TRBJ2-5; either TRBD1 or TRBD2 may fit D (5 bases each). There are 16 residues in the CDR3. The germline V gene has CDR1 MRHNA and CDR2 SNTAGT. V gave up 0 bases and J gave up 4 bases, with 15 bases separating them. For the CDR3, the DNA is TGTGCCAGCAGTGACTCGAAGAGGGGCATGGGAGAGACCCAGTACTTC. Translated, it gives CASSDSKRGMGETQYF.

The CDR3 bases are TGTGCCAGCAGCAAAAGTAAGGGGGCGCGAGCTAATTCACCCCTCCACTTT. Amino acid sequence: CASSKSKGARANSPLHF. This chain uses TRBV21-1 with TRBJ1-6; the D segment call TRBD1 is taken from the table without a DNA check. TRBV21-1 is shown as a pseudogene. The CDR3 is 17 residues long.

This sequence joins TRBV13 and TRBJ2-7, with D possibly being TRBD1 (6 bases). V lost 5 bases to trimming and J lost 2 bases, with 10 bases between them. In germline, CDR1 is PRHDT, CDR2 FYEKMQ (reference sequence). This CDR3 region has 13 residues. CDR3 residues: CASSETGTYEQYF. The CDR3 DNA sequence: TGTGCCAGCAGCGAGACAGGAACCTACGAGCAGTACTTC.

This clone has a handful of counts. The genes are TRBV5-1 and TRBJ2-7, with TRBD1 matching 10 bases. V lost 4 bases to trimming and J lost 3 bases; unmatched junction nucleotides: 4. CDR1 and CDR2 from the germline V gene are SGHRS and YFSETQ. The CDR3 is made up of 14 amino acids. CDR3 in DNA: TGCGCCAGCAGCCCGGGACAGGGGATCTACGAGCAGTACTTC. Encoded protein: CASSPGQGIYEQYF. The full variable domain, in which reference TRBV5-1 and TRBJ2-7 provide the parts outside the CDR3, is KAGVTQTPRYLIKTRGQQVTLSCSPISGHRSVSWYQQTPGQGLQFLFEYFSETQRNKGNFPGRFSGRQFSNSRSEMNVSTLELGDSALYLCASSPGQGIYEQYFGPGTRLTVT.

The V call is TRBV12-3 or TRBV12-4, the J call TRBJ2-7, with a possible D match to TRBD1 (6 bases). This CDR3 contains 13 residues. Trimming shortened V by 5 bases and J by 5 bases, and 13 bases separated the two germline ends. This chain's CDR3 is CASSTGIYNEQYF. In DNA form, the CDR3 reads TGTGCCAGCAGTACAGGGATCTATAACGAGCAGTACTTC.

V is TRBV19 and J is TRBJ2-7, with 9 positions matching TRBD2. This CDR3 is built from 14 residues. Trimming cost V 6 bases and J 4 bases; bases outside gene matches: 7. Germline V lookup: CDR1 LNHDA, CDR2 SQIVND (reference sequence). The CDR3 protein is CASSSSGRRYEQYF. The CDR3 DNA reads as TGTGCCAGTAGCTCCAGCGGGAGGAGGTACGAGCAGTACTTC.

V and J are TRBV11-2 and TRBJ1-6; 9 bases align to TRBD1. J lost 10 bases, V lost 1 base, and 11 bases had no gene match. The CDR3 covers 17 residues. Germline values: CDR1 SGHAT, CDR2 FQNNGV. CDR3 sequence: CASSLGPGQGFWSPLHF. Here the CDR3 DNA reads TGTGCCAGCAGCTTAGGGCCGGGACAGGGATTTTGGTCACCCCTCCACTTT. The full variable domain, in which reference TRBV11-2 and TRBJ1-6 provide the parts outside the CDR3, is EAGVAQSPRYKIIEKRQSVAFWCNPISGHATLYWYQQILGQGPKLLIQFQNNGVVDDSQLPKDRFSAERLKGVDSTLKIQPAKLEDSAVYLCASSLGPGQGFWSPLHFGNGTRLTVT.